This T cell receptor beta chain was sequenced for a study of memory CD4+ T cells and cytomegalovirus serostatus. The overall study: This sample comes from healthy Belgian adults, roughly nine CMV seropositive, roughly 22 seronegative. Study results and limitations: CD4+ memory repertoires contained about 40% of the 164 reported CMV TCRbeta sequences.

The sort gate was single viable CD3+CD4+CD8-CD45RO+ cells for memory CD4+ T cells. Serum IgG to CMV pp150, pp28, p38 and p52 defined serostatus. As regards this clone: Antigen unknown.

Only in-frame clones appear in the TCRdb table, and some are missing; sequencing was by immunoSEQ multiplex PCR. This sample has around 44,000 clones, with over 70% found just once. V dropped 4 bases and J dropped 6 bases, with 18 bases sitting between them. The CDR3 runs 15 residues. In germline, CDR1 is SGHDT, CDR2 YYEEEE. This sequence originates from an adult in good health and CMV-seronegative. Input material: memory CD4+ T cells from blood. The chain carries TRBV5-6 and TRBJ2-3; D possibly corresponds to TRBD1 (6 bases). CDR3 loop: CASSDQTRGGDTQYF. In DNA, the CDR3 is TGTGCCAGCAGCGACCAAACCAGGGGCGGGGATACGCAGTATTTT.